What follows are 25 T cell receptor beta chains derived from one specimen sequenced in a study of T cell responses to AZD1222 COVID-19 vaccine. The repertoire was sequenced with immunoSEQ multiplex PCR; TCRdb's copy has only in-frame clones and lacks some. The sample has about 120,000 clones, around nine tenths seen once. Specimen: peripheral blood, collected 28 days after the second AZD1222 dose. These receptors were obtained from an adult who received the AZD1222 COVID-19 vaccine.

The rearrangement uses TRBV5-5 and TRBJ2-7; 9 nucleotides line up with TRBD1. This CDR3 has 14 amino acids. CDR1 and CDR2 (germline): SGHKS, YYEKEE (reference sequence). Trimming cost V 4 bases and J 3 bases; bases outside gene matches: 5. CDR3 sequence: CASSPTGQGYEQYF. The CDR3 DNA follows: TGTGCCAGCAGCCCGACGGGACAGGGCTACGAGCAGTACTTC.

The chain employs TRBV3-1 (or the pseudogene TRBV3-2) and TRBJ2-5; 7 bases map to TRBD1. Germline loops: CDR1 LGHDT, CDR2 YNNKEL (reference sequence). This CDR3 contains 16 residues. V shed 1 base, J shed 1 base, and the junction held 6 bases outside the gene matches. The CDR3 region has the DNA TGTGCCAGCAGCCAAGGCCCGGACAGGACCCAAGAGACCCAGTACTTC. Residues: CASSQGPDRTQETQYF.

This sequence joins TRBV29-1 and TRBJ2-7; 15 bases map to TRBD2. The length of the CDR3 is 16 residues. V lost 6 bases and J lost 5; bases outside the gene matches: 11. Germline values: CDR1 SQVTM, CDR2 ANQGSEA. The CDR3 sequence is CSVAGTSGRPIHEQYF. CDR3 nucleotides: TGCAGCGTGGCCGGGACTAGCGGGAGGCCCATCCACGAGCAGTACTTC.

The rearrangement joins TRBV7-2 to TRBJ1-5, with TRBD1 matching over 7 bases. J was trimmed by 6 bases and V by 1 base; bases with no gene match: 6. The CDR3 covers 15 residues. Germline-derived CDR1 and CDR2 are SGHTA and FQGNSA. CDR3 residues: CASSLEIGGVQPQHF. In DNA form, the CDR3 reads TGTGCCAGCAGCTTAGAGATAGGGGGCGTTCAGCCCCAGCATTTT.

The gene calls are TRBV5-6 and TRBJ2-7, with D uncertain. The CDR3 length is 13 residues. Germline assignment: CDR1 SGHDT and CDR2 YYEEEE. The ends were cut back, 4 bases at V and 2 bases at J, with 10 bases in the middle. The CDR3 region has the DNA TGTGCCAGCAGCCTCGGAAGAACCTACGAGCAGTACTTC. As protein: CASSLGRTYEQYF.

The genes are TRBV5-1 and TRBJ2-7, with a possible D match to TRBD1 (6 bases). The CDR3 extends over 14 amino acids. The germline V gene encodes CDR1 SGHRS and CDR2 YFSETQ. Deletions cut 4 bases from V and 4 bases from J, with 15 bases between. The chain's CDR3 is CASSPTPGQYEQYF. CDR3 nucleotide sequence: TGCGCCAGCAGCCCAACCCCGGGACAATACGAGCAGTACTTC.

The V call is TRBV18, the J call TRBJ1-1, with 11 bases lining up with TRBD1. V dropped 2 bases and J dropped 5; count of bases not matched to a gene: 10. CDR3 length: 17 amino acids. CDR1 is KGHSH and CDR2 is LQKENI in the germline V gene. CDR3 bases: TGTGCCAGCTCACCAGGTCCCGGGACAGGGGGAGAGACTGAAGCTTTCTTT. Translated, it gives CASSPGPGTGGETEAFF.

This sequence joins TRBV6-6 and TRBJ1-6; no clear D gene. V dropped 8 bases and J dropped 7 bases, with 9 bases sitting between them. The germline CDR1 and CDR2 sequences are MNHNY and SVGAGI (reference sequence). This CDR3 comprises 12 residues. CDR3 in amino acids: CASLTGNSPLHF. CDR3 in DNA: TGTGCCAGCCTCACCGGCAATTCACCCCTCCACTTT.

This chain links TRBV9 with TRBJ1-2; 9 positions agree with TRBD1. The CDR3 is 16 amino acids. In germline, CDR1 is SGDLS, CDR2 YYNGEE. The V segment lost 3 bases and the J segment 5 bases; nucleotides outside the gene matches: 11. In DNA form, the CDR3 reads TGTGCCAGCAGCGCACCGACCGGGACAGGGAAGTATGGCTACACCTTC. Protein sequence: CASSAPTGTGKYGYTF.

CDR3 nucleotide sequence: TGTGCCTGGAGTGTAATGTCGGACTATGGCTACACCTTC. Its translation is CAWSVMSDYGYTF. V is TRBV30 and J is TRBJ1-2; D is unresolved. The germline V and J ends were trimmed by 0 bases and 3 bases, with 8 bases remaining between them. CDR1 and CDR2 from the germline V gene are GTSNPN and SVGIG (reference sequence). The CDR3 extends over 13 amino acids.

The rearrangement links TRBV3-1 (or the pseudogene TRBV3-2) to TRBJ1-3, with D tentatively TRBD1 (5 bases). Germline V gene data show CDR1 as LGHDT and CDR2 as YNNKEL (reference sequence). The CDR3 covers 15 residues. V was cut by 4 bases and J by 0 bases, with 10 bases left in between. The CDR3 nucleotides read TGTGCCAGCAGCCCCCGGACAAGCTCTGGAAACACCATATATTTT. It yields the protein CASSPRTSSGNTIYF.

CDR3 residues: CASSLAAGGIKSAFF. CDR3 in DNA: TGTGCCAGCAGCTTAGCGGCAGGGGGAATCAAATCCGCTTTCTTT. The chain combines TRBV7-9 with TRBJ1-1; 7 bases agree with TRBD1. The V and J ends lost 0 bases and 11 bases, in that order; junction bases with no gene match: 12. CDR3 size: 15 residues. CDR1 and CDR2 (germline): SEHNR, FQNEAQ (reference sequence).

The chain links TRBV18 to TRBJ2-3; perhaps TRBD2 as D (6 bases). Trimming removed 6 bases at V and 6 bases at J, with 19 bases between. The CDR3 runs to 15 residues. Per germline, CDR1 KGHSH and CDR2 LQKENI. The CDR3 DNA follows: TGTGCCAGCTCGCCGACTAGAGAAGCTCAGGATACGCAGTATTTT. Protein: CASSPTREAQDTQYF.

Here the CDR3 reads CASSQHAPGKGEQYF. In DNA form, the CDR3 reads TGTGCCAGCAGCCAACACGCCCCCGGGAAAGGCGAGCAGTACTTC. The rearrangement uses TRBV3-1 (or the pseudogene TRBV3-2) and TRBJ2-7; the D gene is possibly TRBD2 (5 bases). CDR3 length equals 15 residues. V was clipped by 2 bases and J by 6 bases, with 17 bases between them. The germline V gene encodes CDR1 LGHDT and CDR2 YNNKEL (reference sequence).

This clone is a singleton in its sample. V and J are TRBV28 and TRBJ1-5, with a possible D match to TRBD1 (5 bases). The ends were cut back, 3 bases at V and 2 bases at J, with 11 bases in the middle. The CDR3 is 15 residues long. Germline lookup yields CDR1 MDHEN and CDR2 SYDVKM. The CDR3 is CASSFGGAGNQPQHF. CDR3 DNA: TGTGCCAGCAGTTTCGGCGGGGCGGGCAATCAGCCCCAGCATTTT. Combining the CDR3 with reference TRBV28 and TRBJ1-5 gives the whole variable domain DVKVTQSSRYLVKRTGEKVFLECVQDMDHENMFWYRQDPGLGLRLIYFSYDVKMKEKGDIPEGYSVSREKKERFSLILESASTNQTSMYLCASSFGGAGNQPQHFGDGTRLSIL.

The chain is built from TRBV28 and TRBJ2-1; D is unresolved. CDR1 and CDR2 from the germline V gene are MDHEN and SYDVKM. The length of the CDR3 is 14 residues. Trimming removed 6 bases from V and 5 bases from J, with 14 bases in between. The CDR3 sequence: CASSSPARDNEQFF. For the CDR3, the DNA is TGTGCCAGCAGCTCTCCCGCCCGGGACAATGAGCAGTTCTTC. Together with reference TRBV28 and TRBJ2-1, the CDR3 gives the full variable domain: DVKVTQSSRYLVKRTGEKVFLECVQDMDHENMFWYRQDPGLGLRLIYFSYDVKMKEKGDIPEGYSVSREKKERFSLILESASTNQTSMYLCASSSPARDNEQFFGPGTRLTVL.

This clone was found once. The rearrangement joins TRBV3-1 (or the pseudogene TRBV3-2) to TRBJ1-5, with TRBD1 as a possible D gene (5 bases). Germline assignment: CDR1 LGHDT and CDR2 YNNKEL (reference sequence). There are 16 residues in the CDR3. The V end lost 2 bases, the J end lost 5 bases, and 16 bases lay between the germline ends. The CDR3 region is CASSQSSGRADQPQHF. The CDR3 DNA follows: TGTGCCAGCAGCCAATCTTCGGGCAGGGCGGATCAGCCCCAGCATTTT.

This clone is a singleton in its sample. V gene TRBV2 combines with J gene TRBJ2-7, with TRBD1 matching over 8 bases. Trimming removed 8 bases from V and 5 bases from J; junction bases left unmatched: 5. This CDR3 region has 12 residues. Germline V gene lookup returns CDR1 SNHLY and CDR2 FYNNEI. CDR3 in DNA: TGTGCCAGCGATCCAGGGGGCGACGAGCAGTACTTC. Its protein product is CASDPGGDEQYF. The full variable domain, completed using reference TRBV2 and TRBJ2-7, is EPEVTQTPSHQVTQMGQEVILRCVPISNHLYFYWYRQILGQKVEFLVSFYNNEISEKSEIFDDQFSVERPDGSNFTLKIRSTKLEDSAMYFCASDPGGDEQYFGPGTRLTVT.

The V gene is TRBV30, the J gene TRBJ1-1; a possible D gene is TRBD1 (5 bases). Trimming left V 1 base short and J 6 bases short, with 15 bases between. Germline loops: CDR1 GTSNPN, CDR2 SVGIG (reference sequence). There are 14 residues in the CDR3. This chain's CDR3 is CAWSAPRGAAEAFF. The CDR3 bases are TGTGCCTGGAGTGCCCCGCGTGGGGCCGCTGAAGCTTTCTTT.

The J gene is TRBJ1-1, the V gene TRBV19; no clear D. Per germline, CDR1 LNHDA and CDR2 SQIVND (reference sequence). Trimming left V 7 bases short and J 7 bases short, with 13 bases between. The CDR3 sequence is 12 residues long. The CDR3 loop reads CASKRIPGEAFF. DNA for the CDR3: TGTGCCAGTAAAAGAATACCAGGTGAAGCTTTCTTT.

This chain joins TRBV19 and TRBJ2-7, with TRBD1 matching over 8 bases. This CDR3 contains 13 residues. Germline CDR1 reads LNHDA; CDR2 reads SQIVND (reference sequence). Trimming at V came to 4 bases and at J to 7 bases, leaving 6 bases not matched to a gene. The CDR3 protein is CASSSQGADEQYF. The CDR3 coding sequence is TGTGCCAGTAGTAGCCAGGGGGCGGATGAGCAGTACTTC.

DNA of the CDR3: TGTGCCAGCAGCTTGATGGGCAACAAGGTCTACGAGCAGTACTTC. Translation gives CASSLMGNKVYEQYF. The J gene is TRBJ2-7, the V gene TRBV5-4; D is ambiguous. V gave up 1 base and J gave up 3 bases, with 14 bases separating them. Per the germline V gene, CDR1 is SGHNT and CDR2 is YYREEE (reference sequence). The CDR3 is made up of 15 amino acids.

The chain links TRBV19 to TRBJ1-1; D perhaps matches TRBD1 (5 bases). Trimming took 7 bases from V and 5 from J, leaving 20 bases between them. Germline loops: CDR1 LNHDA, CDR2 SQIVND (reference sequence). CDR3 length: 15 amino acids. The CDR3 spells CASKITRQGVTEAFF. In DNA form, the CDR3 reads TGTGCCAGTAAGATTACCAGGCAGGGTGTAACTGAAGCTTTCTTT.

CDR3 sequence: CARTGTGSLSGNTIYF. In DNA, the CDR3 is TGTGCCAGGACCGGGACAGGGTCCCTCTCTGGAAACACCATATATTTT. The chain recombines TRBV2 with TRBJ1-3, with 9 bases lining up with TRBD1. There are 16 residues in the CDR3. Germline values: CDR1 SNHLY, CDR2 FYNNEI. J was trimmed by 0 bases and V by 9 bases; bases with no gene match: 9.

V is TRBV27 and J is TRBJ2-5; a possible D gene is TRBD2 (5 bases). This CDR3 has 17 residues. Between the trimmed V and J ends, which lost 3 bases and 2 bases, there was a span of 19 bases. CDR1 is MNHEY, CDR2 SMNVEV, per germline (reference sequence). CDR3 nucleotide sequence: TGTGCCAGCAGTTTCTTATGCAGTTTCGGGGAACAAGAGACCCAGTACTTC. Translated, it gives CASSFLCSFGEQETQYF.